This record looks at one T cell receptor (beta chain) sequence and its context. Its specificity is not known. These data come from a study of T cells in localized non-small cell lung cancer. Sequenced by immunoSEQ multiplex PCR; TCRdb stores in-frame clones only, minus some. The table shows about 5,900 clones, with under 30% occurring only once. The study's findings and limits: Tumor showed lower T cell clonality than uninvolved adjacent lung, where it was highest. Investigators sequenced only a single tumor region, leaving heterogeneity possible.

The source material was lung tumor tissue, sampled before any cancer treatment. This TCR came from a female donor at least 60 years old with stage I lung adenocarcinoma.

CDR3: CASSPDGTGSFYGYTF. DNA of the CDR3: TGTGCCAGCAGCCCAGACGGGACAGGGTCTTTCTATGGCTACACCTTC. V is TRBV11-3 and J is TRBJ1-2, with 9 bases identical to TRBD1. CDR1 SGHNT and CDR2 YENEEA come from the germline V gene. Trimming took 5 bases from V and 4 from J; bases not matched to a gene: 11. The CDR3 loop spans 16 amino acids.